The clone carrying this T cell receptor (beta chain) was counted between two and nine times. What it binds is unknown. Incorporated into the TCR beta cDNA libraries were unique molecular identifiers, which served to reduce PCR and sequencing biases. TCRdb re-called the PCR reads with MiXCR, one entry per CDR3 protein. Here the sample spans some 700,000 distinct CDR3 sequences, 55% to 60% being singletons. Germline CDR1 is MGHRA and CDR2 is YSYEKL. The junction had 7 bases not matched to a gene; V was cut back by 2 bases and J by 5 bases. CDR3 length: 17 residues. The source of the sample is a study of post-analysis software for immune sequencing data. Study in general: Recorded subtypes: relapsing-remitting, secondary progressive, progressive-relapsing; some patients unannotated. Whole-study findings and limits: Strong same-batch co-clustering of samples appeared with F measure clustering. Controls showed significantly higher normalized Chao1 diversity than did multiple sclerosis patients. Roughly five TRBV segments appeared more often in patients than in controls, and TRBV5-6, TRBV5-1 and TRBV20-1 were among these.

This receptor was identified in a girl aged 2 to 10 with multiple sclerosis. The sample was blood. The gene calls are TRBV4-1 and TRBJ2-1, with 12 positions matching TRBD2. DNA for the CDR3: TGCGCCAGCAGCCAATTACCCACTAGCGGGAGGAACAATGAGCAGTTCTTC. Its protein product is CASSQLPTSGRNNEQFF.